A selection of T cell receptor beta chains follows, all from one sample in a study of T cell responses to AZD1222 COVID-19 vaccine. Sequencing was performed with immunoSEQ multiplex PCR; in TCRdb, only in-frame clones are kept and a portion is missing. The data contain some 80,000 clones, roughly 88% of them singletons. The starting material was peripheral blood, obtained 28 days after the second dose of the MenACWY control vaccine. The receptors originated from an adult who received the MenACWY meningococcal vaccine as a control. Each CDR3 is given with its conserved first and last residue. D genes are given only for firm matches. Clone size appears in some rows only: once, few, many, or a class for an expanded clone.

>TRBJ1-2|TRBV10-3|TRBD1|-
TGTGCCATCCGGGACAGGGGCGCTTCTAACTATGGCTACACCTTC
CAIRDRGASNYGYTF
>TRBJ1-5|TRBV24-1|-|-
TGTGCCACCAATCCCCCTGGACGTCAGCCCCAGCATTTT
CATNPPGRQPQHF
>TRBJ1-1|TRBV19|-|-
TGTGCCAGTAGTATAGCTGGGGACACTGAAGCTTTCTTT
CASSIAGDTEAFF
>TRBJ2-7|TRBV6-5|-|-
TGTGCCAGCAGTCCCTGGGGATCATGGGACTACGAGCAGTACTTC
CASSPWGSWDYEQYF
>TRBJ2-7|TRBV9|-|few
TGTGCCAGCAGCGCGACAGCCAGCTCCTACGAGCAGTACTTC
CASSATASSYEQYF
>TRBJ2-3|TRBV30|-|-
TGTGCCTGGAGTGGGACCACAGATACGCAGTATTTT
CAWSGTTDTQYF
>TRBJ2-2|TRBV28|-|-
TGTGCCAGCAGCTCCCCAGGGGGGTCTGAGGGCGGGGAGCTGTTTTTT
CASSSPGGSEGGELFF
>TRBJ1-2|TRBV18|TRBD1|-
TGTGCCAGCTCACCGGACAGGGCACATGGCTACACCTTC
CASSPDRAHGYTF
>TRBJ1-2|TRBV7-9|-|-
TGTGCCAGCAGCTTAGCAGGGGACGGCTACACCTTC
CASSLAGDGYTF
>TRBJ2-7|TRBV2|-|-
TGTGCCAGCAGTGCCCCGGGACACCGCTACGAGCAGTACTTC
CASSAPGHRYEQYF
>TRBJ1-6|TRBV19|TRBD1|-
TGTGCCAGTAGTCTCACAGGGGTCACAAATTCACCCCTCCACTTT
CASSLTGVTNSPLHF
>TRBJ2-5|TRBV30|-|-
TGTGCCTGGAGTGCCCGGTCCTACCAAGAGACCCAGTACTTC
CAWSARSYQETQYF
>TRBJ1-2|TRBV14|-|-
TGTGCCAGCAGCCCTCAAAACCTCGGAGGCTACACCTTC
CASSPQNLGGYTF
>TRBJ1-1|TRBV7-9|-|medium-sized
TGTGCCACGCAGGGGAACACTGAAGCTTTCTTT
CATQGNTEAFF
>TRBJ1-4|TRBV25-1|-|-
TGTGCCAGCAGTGATGGCAAGGGCCTAGAAAAACTGTTTTTT
CASSDGKGLEKLFF
>TRBJ1-2|TRBV5-8|-|-
TGTGCCAGCAGCTTCGAGGGCTATGGCTACACCTTC
CASSFEGYGYTF
>TRBJ1-2|TRBV6-6|TRBD1|-
TGTGCCAGCAGTTACGCCGCCGGGACAGGGTACGGCTACACCTTC
CASSYAAGTGYGYTF
>TRBJ2-5|TRBV7-2|-|-
TGTGCCAGCAGCTTAGCGTGGGGGGAGACCCAGTACTTC
CASSLAWGETQYF
>TRBJ2-3|TRBV25-1|-|once
TGTGCCAGCAGTTTCTCTAGCGTGCGAGATACGCAGTATTTT
CASSFSSVRDTQYF
>TRBJ2-7|TRBV27|-|-
TGTGCCAGCAGTTTAAGAGAGACCTACGAGCAGTACTTC
CASSLRETYEQYF